This is a list of T cell receptor beta chains from one sample in a study of shared clonotypes between healthy human individuals. Sequencing was performed with immunoSEQ multiplex PCR; in TCRdb, only in-frame clones are kept and a portion is missing. Among about 1.1 million clones listed, approximately 78% were seen once. The sample consisted of memory CD4+ T cells from PBMCs. These receptors were collected from a man in his late teens or twenties in good health. Some clones in this sample may be carry-over from other donors' samples. Both conserved end residues are part of each CDR3. The size of a clone is reported for some rows only, either as once, few or many, or as a class for expanded clones.

v_call,j_call,cdr3_length,clone_size,cdr3_aa
TRBV18,TRBJ1-3,16,NA,CASSSGVRAAGNTIYF
TRBV29-1,TRBJ1-1,12,once,CSVDGARTEAFF
TRBV5-1,TRBJ2-1,15,NA,CASSQGLAGVNEQFF
TRBV25-1,TRBJ2-7,14,once,CASTEGLGSYEQYF
TRBV7-9,TRBJ2-3,15,NA,CASSLTGEPTDTQYF
TRBV15,TRBJ2-1,14,NA,CATSRGRRGNEQFF
TRBV5-4,TRBJ1-6,17,NA,CASSYIPWTGKDSPLHF
TRBV19,TRBJ2-1,13,NA,CASSIGRGGEQFF
TRBV14,TRBJ1-1,16,NA,CASSQDVGALNTEAFF
TRBV9,TRBJ1-1,13,once,CASSPRLNTEAFF
TRBV5-1,TRBJ2-7,15,NA,CASSLVASGRYEQYF
TRBV28,TRBJ2-7,15,NA,CASSRRDRDSYEQYF
TRBV28,TRBJ1-4,15,NA,CASRSAGTGGEKLFF
TRBV7-8,TRBJ1-3,18,NA,CASSPNWGQGNSGNTIYF
TRBV27,TRBJ2-5,22,few,CASSLRPRFVAGALSPGETQYF
TRBV19,TRBJ1-5,13,NA,CASSEVRGQPQHF
TRBV5-8,TRBJ1-5,16,NA,CASSPGGMYSNQPQHF
TRBV11-2,TRBJ2-7,16,NA,CASSKGQGAEGWEQYF
TRBV5-1,TRBJ2-5,15,NA,CASSLTRGIVQTQYF
TRBV27,TRBJ1-2,14,few,CASSAGQGDYGYTF
TRBV5-8,TRBJ2-1,14,few,CASVRGNSYNEQFF
TRBV19,TRBJ2-7,15,NA,CASSIGMREYYEQYF
TRBV28,TRBJ2-1,12,once,CASSYGGTGPFF
TRBV4-2,TRBJ2-7,14,NA,CASSQAGPGAWQYF
TRBV5-6,TRBJ2-1,15,NA,CASSLTGLRYNEQFF
TRBV30,TRBJ2-2,14,NA,CAWRAGASTGELFF
TRBV6-1,TRBJ1-5,16,few,CASSEALWGANQPQHF
TRBV28,TRBJ2-7,15,NA,CASSSTGGRGKEQYF
TRBV11-2,TRBJ1-3,14,NA,CASSRYPRGNTIYF
TRBV5-1,TRBJ2-5,14,NA,CASSSTGTGETQYF
TRBV5-4,TRBJ2-7,12,NA,CASSPDLYEQYF
TRBV18,TRBJ2-1,16,NA,CASSPMPSGTYNEQFF
TRBV5-6,TRBJ2-7,12,NA,CASSLRVYEQYF
TRBV6-5,TRBJ2-2,15,NA,CASRLMAKVSGELFF
TRBV4-1,TRBJ2-7,16,NA,CASSQVASGSSYEQYF
TRBV5-4,TRBJ1-3,15,NA,CASSTTGGSGNTIYF
TRBV5-6,TRBJ2-5,16,NA,CASSQLGTTTEETQYF
TRBV5-1,TRBJ2-2,18,NA,CASSSLTSGPGYTGELFF
TRBV5-4,TRBJ1-1,15,few,CASSLEVALNTEAFF
TRBV13,TRBJ2-3,13,few,CASSRTGLDTQYF
TRBV6-5,TRBJ2-1,15,NA,CASRVQGVYGDEQFF
TRBV30,TRBJ2-2,14,once,CAWSLASGTGELFF